Shown below are 18 T cell receptor beta chains from a single sample sequenced in a study of T cells in localized non-small cell lung cancer. Assay: immunoSEQ multiplex PCR; the TCRdb copy retains only in-frame clones and omits some. The sample consists of roughly 5,200 clones, around 60% of them appearing once. Specimen: lymph node tissue, collected before any cancer treatment. Source of these receptors: a male donor aged 60 or over with stage I squamous cell lung carcinoma.

The chain joins TRBV9 to TRBJ1-3; D is possibly TRBD1 (5 bases). Germline loops: CDR1 SGDLS, CDR2 YYNGEE. The CDR3 is 17 residues long. Trimming cost V 3 bases and J 4 bases, with 20 bases left between them. The CDR3 reads CASSAGTRPNYGNTIYF. CDR3 coding DNA: TGTGCCAGCAGCGCAGGGACGAGACCAAACTACGGAAACACCATATATTTT.

This chain connects TRBV6-7 to TRBJ2-2; 10 positions agree with TRBD1. TRBV6-7 qualifies as an ORF whose function is uncertain. The CDR3 sequence is 16 residues long. V gave up 5 bases and J gave up 5 bases; unmatched junction bases: 8. CDR3 sequence: CASSEPGTGVTGELFF. The DNA of the CDR3 is TGTGCCAGCAGTGAACCCGGGACAGGGGTTACCGGGGAGCTGTTTTTT.

This clone has a handful of counts. This chain uses TRBV30 with TRBJ2-2; D is undetermined. V gave up 3 bases and J gave up 4 bases, with 12 bases separating them. CDR3 length: 14 residues. Germline V gene lookup returns CDR1 GTSNPN and CDR2 SVGIG (reference sequence). For the CDR3, the DNA is TGTGCCTGGAGCGACGACCGCGGCACCGGGGAGCTGTTTTTT. This gives the protein CAWSDDRGTGELFF.

V is TRBV6-8 and J is TRBJ2-1; 7 bases agree with TRBD1. The germline V gene has CDR1 MNHGY and CDR2 SAAAGT. V dropped 5 bases and J dropped 4; count of bases not matched to a gene: 5. The CDR3 has 14 residues. The CDR3 here is CASSDGTAYNEQFF. The CDR3 region has the DNA TGTGCCAGCAGTGACGGGACAGCATACAATGAGCAGTTCTTC.

This clone has just a few counts. The rearrangement uses TRBV6-8 and TRBJ2-1; D unresolved. CDR3 size: 17 residues. From germline, CDR1 is MNHGY and CDR2 SAAAGT. V was cut by 0 bases and J by 0 bases, with 12 bases left in between. The CDR3 region is CASSYSNSAGSYNEQFF. As DNA, the CDR3 is TGTGCCAGCAGTTACTCGAATTCGGCAGGCTCCTACAATGAGCAGTTCTTC.

On this clone itself: An end of the junction differs from the germline gene, which may be a read error. V is TRBV28 and J is TRBJ2-7; weak D call: TRBD1 (5 bases). This CDR3 has 13 amino acids. The V gene's germline CDR1 is MDHEN and CDR2 SYDVKM. The CDR3 region has the DNA TGTGCCAGCAATTTAGACAGTCTTTACGAGCAGTACTTC. It encodes CASNLDSLYEQYF.

This clone was detected only a few times. The V and J genes are TRBV6-8 and TRBJ2-5; a possible D gene is TRBD2 (6 bases). The CDR3 extends over 13 amino acids. V shed 2 bases and J shed 4 bases, with 8 bases lying between them. The germline V gene encodes CDR1 MNHGY and CDR2 SAAAGT. The CDR3 sequence: CASSYGGLETQYF. CDR3 nucleotides: TGTGCCAGCAGTTACGGGGGGTTAGAGACCCAGTACTTC.

V gene TRBV6-8 combines with J gene TRBJ1-1; D might be TRBD1 (6 bases). Trimming left V 6 bases short and J 1 base short, with 15 bases between. Germline values: CDR1 MNHGY, CDR2 SAAAGT. The CDR3 is 15 amino acids. CDR3 region: CASSPQGPANTEAFF. The DNA of the CDR3 is TGTGCCAGCAGCCCACAGGGTCCTGCGAACACTGAAGCTTTCTTT.

The rearrangement joins TRBV30 to TRBJ1-3, with D perhaps TRBD1 (5 bases). Germline CDR1 GTSNPN, CDR2 SVGIG (reference sequence). V gave up 1 base and J gave up 1 base, with 17 bases separating them. The CDR3 spans 17 residues. The CDR3, as DNA: TGTGCCTGGAGTGACTGGCGGGGCAGCGCTTCTGGAAACACCATATATTTT. As protein: CAWSDWRGSASGNTIYF.

V is TRBV19 and J is TRBJ2-3, with unresolved D. The CDR3 contains 14 residues. Deletions cut 3 bases from V and 2 bases from J, with 9 bases between. CDR1 is LNHDA and CDR2 is SQIVND in the germline V gene (reference sequence). The CDR3 coding sequence is TGTGCCAGTAGTATTAGCTGGCTCACAGATACGCAGTATTTT. Residues: CASSISWLTDTQYF. Full variable domain (rest looked up from reference TRBV19 and TRBJ2-3): DGGITQSPKYLFRKEGQNVTLSCEQNLNHDAMYWYRQDPGQGLRLIYYSQIVNDFQKGDIAEGYSVSREKKESFPLTVTSAQKNPTAFYLCASSISWLTDTQYFGPGTRLTVL.

This clone appeared a single time. The chain combines TRBV29-1 with TRBJ2-5; D is possibly TRBD2 (6 bases). This CDR3 is 15 amino acids long. The V end lost 1 base, the J end lost 4 bases, and 16 bases lay between the germline ends. Germline lookup yields CDR1 SQVTM and CDR2 ANQGSEA. In DNA, the CDR3 is TGCAGCGTTGAAGCTAGCGATCACTGGGGAGAGACCCAGTACTTC. Residues: CSVEASDHWGETQYF.

The chain links TRBV2 to TRBJ1-1; possibly TRBD1 for D (5 bases). Germline assignment: CDR1 SNHLY and CDR2 FYNNEI. The CDR3 is 14 amino acids. Trimming pared 7 bases from V and 3 bases from J, leaving 15 bases between. CDR3 region: CASNPPGGYTEAFF. For the CDR3, the DNA is TGTGCCAGCAACCCCCCGGGGGGGTACACTGAAGCTTTCTTT.

The chain is built from TRBV18 and TRBJ2-3; TRBD2 might be the D (5 bases). The CDR3 loop spans 14 amino acids. V was clipped by 1 base and J by 6 bases, with 11 bases between them. The germline V gene has CDR1 KGHSH and CDR2 LQKENI. The CDR3 sequence: CASSPLGELDTQYF. The CDR3 nucleotides are TGTGCCAGCTCACCACTTGGGGAGCTGGATACGCAGTATTTT.

This clone was seen only a few times. The V gene is TRBV28, the J gene TRBJ1-1; maybe TRBD1 (6 bases). V shed 1 base and J shed 2 bases, with 14 bases lying between them. CDR3 length: 16 amino acids. The germline gives CDR1 MDHEN, CDR2 SYDVKM. The CDR3 sequence: CASSLLGGPTNTEAFF. The CDR3 DNA reads as TGTGCCAGCAGTTTATTAGGGGGGCCCACAAACACTGAAGCTTTCTTT.

The chain joins TRBV5-1 to TRBJ1-2; 11 positions match TRBD1. Germline V gene lookup returns CDR1 SGHRS and CDR2 YFSETQ. Trimming at V came to 3 bases and at J to 6 bases, leaving 4 bases not matched to a gene. There are 14 residues in the CDR3. The CDR3: CASSSPGQGDGYTF. The DNA for the CDR3 is TGCGCCAGCAGCTCCCCGGGACAGGGGGATGGCTACACCTTC.

This clone was seen more than once but under ten times. J is TRBJ2-7 and V is TRBV11-3, with TRBD2 identical over 8 bases. In germline, CDR1 is SGHNT, CDR2 YENEEA. The V gene end was trimmed by 1 base and the J gene end by 3 bases; junction bases not matched to a gene: 5. CDR3 length: 15 residues. The CDR3 here is CASSLVVSGNYEQYF. CDR3 bases: TGTGCCAGCAGCTTAGTGGTTAGCGGGAACTACGAGCAGTACTTC.

V usage is TRBV19 and J usage is TRBJ2-1; 11 nucleotides line up with TRBD2. The germline gives CDR1 LNHDA, CDR2 SQIVND (reference sequence). V shed 5 bases and J 10 bases; nucleotides not matched to a gene: 4. This CDR3 is built from 13 residues. The CDR3 protein is CASSPPSGREQFF. CDR3 sequence (DNA): TGTGCCAGTAGTCCACCTAGCGGGAGGGAGCAGTTCTTC.

The chain joins TRBV28 to TRBJ1-2; no clear D gene. Germline values: CDR1 MDHEN, CDR2 SYDVKM. CDR3 length equals 14 residues. V lost 5 bases, J lost 1 base, and 11 bases lay in between. The CDR3, as DNA: TGTGCCAGCAGTCCCTTCGGCAGTAACTATGGCTACACCTTC. Protein product: CASSPFGSNYGYTF.